This entry features one T cell receptor beta chain sequence. Its antigen is unidentified. CD8 cells regarded as naive lacked CD45RO, were positively chosen for CCR7, and omitted terminally differentiated effector memory CD45RA+ cells. Every one of the donors was a Caucasian adult that lived in Nashville, Tennessee. Method: immunoSEQ multiplex PCR; TCRdb's copy keeps in-frame clones and lacks some. The repertoire holds 700,000 to 950,000 clones, 90% to 98% seen once, with under 0.3% in the top ten. CDR3 length equals 13 residues. V shed 9 bases and J 3 bases; nucleotides not matched to a gene: 4. Germline CDR1 MDHEN, CDR2 SYDVKM. The data stem from a study of shared clonotypes between healthy human individuals. Overall study context: Participating donors consisted of two women and a few men aged 18 to 49. Study-level findings and limits: Naive subsets generally had larger estimated richness than memory subsets. Deeper or shallower sequencing was expected to change how clonotypes are shared among donors.

V and J are TRBV28 and TRBJ1-5; 8 nucleotides match TRBD1. Sequences were obtained from naive CD8+ T cells sorted from blood. This receptor was identified in a man aged 30 to 39 in good health. DNA of the CDR3: TGTGCCAGTCGCAGGGGGCACAATCAGCCCCAGCATTTT. Amino acid sequence: CASRRGHNQPQHF.